Presented here are 7 T cell receptor beta chains from one specimen sequenced in a study of beta chain features in type 1 diabetes. Expressed TCRB transcripts were sequenced, since all the RNA that had been isolated was reverse transcribed. The data were produced by immunoSEQ multiplex PCR, yet TCRdb's version contains in-frame clones alone and is incomplete. The table has 150,000 to 200,000 clones, 8.5% to 10% seen once; the top ten hold approximately 0.7%. Whole-study results and caveats: Shorter TCRB CDR3s, moderately but significantly so, marked every one of the four CD4+ subsets in Type 1 diabetes patients.

For these receptors, no antigen is known. The sample taken for sequencing was central memory CD4+ T cells from blood. Receptors originate from a woman aged 25 to 45 with type 1 diabetes.

This clone appeared a few times. The V and J genes are TRBV5-1 and TRBJ1-4; a weak D match, TRBD1 (6 bases). The CDR3 length is 14 residues. The germline gives CDR1 SGHRS, CDR2 YFSETQ. V lost 0 bases to trimming and J lost 12 bases, with 15 bases between them. The CDR3 DNA follows: TGCGCCAGCAGCTTGGCACAGACAGGCTTTGAACTGTTTTTT. Translation gives CASSLAQTGFELFF.

The CDR3 bases are TGTGCCAGCAGTGACCGTTCGGGAGGGCCGGGTGAGCAGTTCTTC. This gives the protein CASSDRSGGPGEQFF. The rearrangement uses TRBV6-1 and TRBJ2-1, with 8 bases fitting TRBD2. The germline V gene encodes CDR1 MNHNS and CDR2 SASEGT. Unmatched junction bases numbered 10, after V lost 3 bases and J lost 9 bases. The CDR3 is 15 amino acids.

The V call is TRBV6-1, the J call TRBJ2-2, with D unclear. V lost 7 bases and J 2 bases, leaving 8 bases between the germline ends. The CDR3 spans 13 residues. Looked up from germline, CDR1 is MNHNS and CDR2 is SASEGT. CDR3 sequence: CASTLVNTGELFF. CDR3 DNA: TGTGCCAGCACCTTAGTTAACACCGGGGAGCTGTTTTTT.

This clone was counted only a few times. This rearrangement joins TRBV12-5 to TRBJ1-5; 7 nucleotides line up with TRBD1. With V trimmed by 2 bases and J by 4 bases, 5 bases remained unmatched. The CDR3 extends over 15 amino acids. Germline assignment: CDR1 LGHNT and CDR2 FRNRAP. CDR3 loop: CASGLLQGLNQPQHF. The CDR3 coding sequence is TGTGCTAGTGGTTTGCTACAGGGGCTTAATCAGCCCCAGCATTTT.

The CDR3 here is CASKSGGSSYEQYF. The CDR3 DNA reads as TGCGCCAGCAAATCTGGGGGGAGCTCCTACGAGCAGTACTTC. The gene calls are TRBV5-1 and TRBJ2-7, with a tentative D call TRBD2 (6 bases). The V end lost 6 bases, the J end lost 0 bases, and 13 bases lay between the germline ends. CDR1 SGHRS and CDR2 YFSETQ come from the germline V gene. The CDR3 extends over 14 amino acids. The variable domain in full, completed from reference TRBV5-1 and TRBJ2-7, reads KAGVTQTPRYLIKTRGQQVTLSCSPISGHRSVSWYQQTPGQGLQFLFEYFSETQRNKGNFPGRFSGRQFSNSRSEMNVSTLELGDSALYLCASKSGGSSYEQYFGPGTRLTVT.

This clone was picked up a small number of times. V is TRBV4-1 and J is TRBJ2-1, with 8 bases matching TRBD2. V was pared by 7 bases and J by 3 bases, with 2 bases of the junction left unmatched. CDR1 and CDR2 (germline): MGHRA, YSYEKL. The CDR3 is made up of 13 amino acids. For the CDR3, the DNA is TGCGCCAGCAAGAGCGGGGGCTACAATGAGCAGTTCTTC. Protein: CASKSGGYNEQFF.

The chain has TRBV5-4 and TRBJ2-5; 13 bases line up with TRBD2. Trimming removed 4 bases from V and 2 bases from J; junction bases left unmatched: 5. Germline V lookup: CDR1 SGHNT, CDR2 YYREEE (reference sequence). The CDR3 runs 16 residues. CDR3 residues: CASSVPGLAGQETQYF. In DNA, the CDR3 is TGTGCCAGCAGCGTACCGGGACTAGCGGGACAAGAGACCCAGTACTTC.